Following are 17 T cell receptor beta chains from one sample sequenced in a study of blood T cells in healthy people across ages. Primed by a sample-barcoded 5' primer and a J-beta primer mix, a second PCR proceeded for roughly 7 to 12 cycles. TCRdb reanalysed the 5' RACE reads using MiXCR and keeps one entry per CDR3 protein. The sample has about 1.6 million distinct CDR3 sequences, about 31% seen once. The sequencing input was blood. The source of these receptors is a woman in her twenties or thirties in good health.

This clonotype has a handful of counts. CDR3 DNA sequence: TGCGCCAGCAGCCAAGATGGACGGTTTAGGGAGACCCAGTACTTC. As protein: CASSQDGRFRETQYF. The V and J genes are TRBV4-1 and TRBJ2-5; D unresolved. V was trimmed by 0 bases and J by 5 bases, leaving 13 bases between them. This CDR3 contains 15 residues. Looked up from germline, CDR1 is MGHRA and CDR2 is YSYEKL.

The rearrangement joins TRBV7-9 to TRBJ2-7, with a tentative D call TRBD2 (5 bases). The CDR3 has 15 residues. Germline V gene data show CDR1 as SEHNR and CDR2 as FQNEAQ (reference sequence). Trimming pared 4 bases from V and 2 bases from J, leaving 15 bases between. CDR3 amino acids: CASSSPGFSPYEQYF. CDR3 bases: TGTGCCAGCAGCTCACCGGGATTCTCGCCCTACGAGCAGTACTTC. The full variable domain, in which reference TRBV7-9 and TRBJ2-7 provide the parts outside the CDR3, is DTGVSQNPRHKITKRGQNVTFRCDPISEHNRLYWYRQTLGQGPEFLTYFQNEAQLEKSRLLSDRFSAERPKGSFSTLEIQRTEQGDSAMYLCASSSPGFSPYEQYFGPGTRLTVT.

The chain uses TRBV3-1 and TRBJ2-3; D uncertain. This CDR3 contains 16 residues. V gave up 7 bases and J gave up 0 bases, with 17 bases separating them. CDR1 LGHDT and CDR2 YNNKEL come from the germline V gene (reference sequence). CDR3 sequence (DNA): TGTGCCAGCAACCCGCAGTTAATATCTAGCACAGATACGCAGTATTTT. Its translation: CASNPQLISSTDTQYF.

This clonotype occurred a few times. J is TRBJ1-2 and V is TRBV29-1; 8 bases align to TRBD1. After removal of 3 bases from V and 8 bases from J, the junction contained 17 bases not matched to a gene. There are 16 residues in the CDR3. Germline lookup yields CDR1 SQVTM and CDR2 ANQGSEA. The CDR3, as DNA: TGCAGCGTTGATCCCCGCGGCCATCAGGGGGCAGGAGGCTACACCTTC. The encoded protein is CSVDPRGHQGAGGYTF.

This clonotype was counted between two and nine times. The chain recombines TRBV11-2 with TRBJ2-3; D might be TRBD2 (5 bases). The CDR3 consists of 17 residues. Per germline, CDR1 SGHAT and CDR2 FQNNGV. Deletions cut 5 bases from V and 0 bases from J, with 18 bases between. The CDR3 region has the DNA TGTGCCAGCAGCCCCCCGGGATGGATTACTAGCACAGATACGCAGTATTTT. Amino acid sequence: CASSPPGWITSTDTQYF.

The V and J genes are TRBV20-1 and TRBJ1-2; D is unclear. CDR1 is DFQATT and CDR2 is SNEGSKA in the germline V gene (reference sequence). The V end was cut by 0 bases, the J end by 6 bases, with 14 bases between. This CDR3 spans 14 amino acids. In DNA form, the CDR3 reads TGCAGTGCTAGAGAACCCCGGGATGGGCATGGCTACACCTTC. This sequence encodes CSAREPRDGHGYTF.

This chain joins TRBV12-3 or TRBV12-4 and TRBJ2-4; D is ambiguous. CDR3 length equals 11 residues. The V end lost 1 base, the J end lost 9 bases, and 4 bases lay between the germline ends. CDR3 in DNA: TGTGCCAGCAGTTTAGGTGTCATTCAGTACTTC. This gives the protein CASSLGVIQYF.

V is TRBV6-5 and J is TRBJ2-5, with TRBD1 as a possible D gene (6 bases). Germline-derived CDR1 and CDR2 are MNHEY and SVGAGI. The V end was cut by 7 bases, the J end by 1 base, with 16 bases between. The CDR3 totals 15 residues. The CDR3 coding sequence is TGTGCCAGCACCCGGACAGAGGGCTTCCAAGAGACCCAGTACTTC. Translated: CASTRTEGFQETQYF.

The gene calls are TRBV12-3 or TRBV12-4 and TRBJ1-6, with TRBD1 matching 8 bases. CDR3 length: 14 amino acids. V was pared by 8 bases and J by 9 bases, with 9 bases of the junction left unmatched. CDR3 sequence: CASSKTGVASPLHF. The CDR3, as DNA: TGTGCCAGCTCAAAGACAGGGGTAGCTTCACCCCTCCACTTT.

The chain combines TRBV20-1 with TRBJ2-7, with D unclear. The CDR3 runs to 13 residues. Per the germline V gene, CDR1 is DFQATT and CDR2 is SNEGSKA (reference sequence). V gave up 3 bases and J gave up 6 bases, with 15 bases separating them. The CDR3 region is CSARSPQKGEQYF. The CDR3 DNA reads TGCAGTGCTAGGAGTCCCCAGAAGGGCGAGCAGTACTTC.

Points on this clonotype: As the CDR3 is not closed by the conserved phenylalanine or tryptophan, this likely results from a read error. The V gene is TRBV5-1, the J gene TRBJ2-7; 9 bases match TRBD1. There are 17 residues in the CDR3. Germline trimming cut 3 bases from V and 1 base from J; bases unmatched to any gene: 11. Germline V gene lookup returns CDR1 SGHRS and CDR2 YFSETQ. DNA of the CDR3: TGCGCCAGCAGCTCGCGGCTCTCCGGGACAGGGTCCTACGAGCAGTACATC. Translating gives CASSSRLSGTGSYEQYI.

The V gene is TRBV20-1, the J gene TRBJ1-5; the D is unclear. This CDR3 has 13 residues. With 0 bases removed from V and 8 bases from J, the gap between germline ends came to 11 bases. Germline V lookup: CDR1 DFQATT, CDR2 SNEGSKA (reference sequence). CDR3 nucleotide sequence: TGCAGTGCTAGAGATCGTGGAAGGAAGCCCCAGCATTTT. Translation: CSARDRGRKPQHF.

The chain joins TRBV7-9 to TRBJ2-7; weak D call: TRBD2 (5 bases). The germline V gene encodes CDR1 SEHNR and CDR2 FQNEAQ (reference sequence). The CDR3 contains 13 residues. Trimming left V 5 bases short and J 3 bases short, with 11 bases between. The CDR3 coding sequence is TGTGCCAGCAGCGACGTCCGGGGCTACGAGCAGTACTTC. It is translated as CASSDVRGYEQYF.

The chain carries TRBV28 and TRBJ1-4, with D unresolved. Germline V gene data show CDR1 as MDHEN and CDR2 as SYDVKM. This CDR3 has 15 residues. V was trimmed by 3 bases and J by 7 bases, leaving 15 bases between them. CDR3 protein: CASSLEARAGEKLFF. CDR3 DNA: TGTGCCAGCAGTTTGGAGGCGAGGGCGGGTGAAAAACTGTTTTTT.

In its sample, this clonotype was seen a few times. The chain uses TRBV3-1 and TRBJ1-5; D remains unclear. The CDR3 is made up of 12 amino acids. Per the germline V gene, CDR1 is LGHDT and CDR2 is YNNKEL (reference sequence). The V end was cut by 5 bases, the J end by 10 bases, with 12 bases between. This CDR3 reads CASSGPGEPQHF. The CDR3 DNA reads TGTGCCAGCAGCGGGCCGGGAGAACCCCAGCATTTT.

This clonotype was seen a handful of times. The V gene is TRBV28, the J gene TRBJ2-3; D not resolved. Trimming removed 4 bases from V and 1 base from J, with 15 bases in between. CDR3 length equals 16 residues. CDR1 and CDR2 from the germline V gene are MDHEN and SYDVKM. CDR3 sequence reads: CASSSFAERGTDTQYF. The CDR3 coding sequence is TGTGCCAGCAGTTCGTTTGCGGAACGTGGCACAGATACGCAGTATTTT.

This clonotype was picked up a small number of times. The rearrangement joins TRBV7-2 to TRBJ2-5; 9 bases match TRBD2. This CDR3 contains 15 residues. Germline lookup yields CDR1 SGHTA and CDR2 FQGNSA. The junction had 8 bases not matched to a gene; V was cut back by 5 bases and J by 4 bases. The CDR3 bases are TGTGCCAGCAGCCCTAGCGGGACACCCTCAGAGACCCAGTACTTC. This gives the protein CASSPSGTPSETQYF.